This T cell receptor (beta chain) was documented in a study of T-cell reconstitution after alpha-beta-depleted transplantation in children. This clonotype was observed a few times. This CDR3 contains 11 residues. Between the trimmed V and J ends, which lost 3 bases and 6 bases, there was a span of 7 bases. Germline values: CDR1 SGDLS, CDR2 YYNGEE. A library of TCRbeta sequences, prepared with unique molecular identifiers, was generated. TCRdb re-called the PCR reads through MiXCR, storing one row per CDR3 protein. The profile shows roughly 500,000 distinct CDR3 sequences, roughly an eighth of them singletons.

The chain is built from TRBV9 and TRBJ2-7; D is ambiguous. This sequence was found in a human donor who donated a stem cell graft to a child with combined immunodeficiency. The input for sequencing was PBMCs from the stem cell graft donor, taken from the stem cell graft. The CDR3: CASSAGSEQYF. CDR3 nucleotide sequence: TGTGCCAGCAGCGCCGGTAGCGAGCAGTACTTC.